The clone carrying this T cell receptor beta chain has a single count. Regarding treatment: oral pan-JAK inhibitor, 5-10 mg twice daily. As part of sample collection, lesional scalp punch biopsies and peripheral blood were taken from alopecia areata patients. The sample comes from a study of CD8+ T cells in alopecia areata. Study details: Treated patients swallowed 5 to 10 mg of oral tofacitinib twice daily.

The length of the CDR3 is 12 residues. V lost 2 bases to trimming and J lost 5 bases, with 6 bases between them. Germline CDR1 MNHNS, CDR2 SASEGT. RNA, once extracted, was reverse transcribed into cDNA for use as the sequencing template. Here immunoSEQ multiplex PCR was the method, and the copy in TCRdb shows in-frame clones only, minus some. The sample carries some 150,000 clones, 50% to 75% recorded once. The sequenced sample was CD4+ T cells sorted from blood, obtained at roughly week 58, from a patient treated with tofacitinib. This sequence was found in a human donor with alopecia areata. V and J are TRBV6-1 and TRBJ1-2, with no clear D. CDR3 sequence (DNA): TGTGCCAGCAGTGAACGACAATATGGCTACACCTTC. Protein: CASSERQYGYTF.